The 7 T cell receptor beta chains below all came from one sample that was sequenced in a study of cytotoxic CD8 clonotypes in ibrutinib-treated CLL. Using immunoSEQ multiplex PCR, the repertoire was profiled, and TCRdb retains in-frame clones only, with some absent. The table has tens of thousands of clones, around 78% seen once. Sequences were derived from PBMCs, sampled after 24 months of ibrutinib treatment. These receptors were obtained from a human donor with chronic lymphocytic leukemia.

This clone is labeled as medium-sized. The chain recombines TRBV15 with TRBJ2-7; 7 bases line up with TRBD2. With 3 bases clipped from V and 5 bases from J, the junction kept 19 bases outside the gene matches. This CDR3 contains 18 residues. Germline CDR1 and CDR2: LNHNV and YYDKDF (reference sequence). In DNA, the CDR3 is TGTGCCACCAGCAGGGGTATAACCGGCGGGGGTTTACCCCACGAGCAGTACTTC. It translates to CATSRGITGGGLPHEQYF.

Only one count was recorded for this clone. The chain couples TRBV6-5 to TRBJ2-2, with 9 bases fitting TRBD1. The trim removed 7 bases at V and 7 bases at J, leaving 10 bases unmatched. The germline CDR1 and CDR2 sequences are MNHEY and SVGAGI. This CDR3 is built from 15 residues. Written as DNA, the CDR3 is TGTGCCAGCACCCCCCTGACAGGGGGTGGCGGGGAGCTGTTTTTT. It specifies CASTPLTGGGGELFF.

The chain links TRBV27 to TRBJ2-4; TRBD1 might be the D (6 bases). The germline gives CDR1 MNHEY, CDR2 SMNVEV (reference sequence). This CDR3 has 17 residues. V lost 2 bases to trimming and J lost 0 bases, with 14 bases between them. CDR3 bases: TGTGCCAGCAGTTTAGTAGGGACATACCTAGCCAAAAACATTCAGTACTTC. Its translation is CASSLVGTYLAKNIQYF.

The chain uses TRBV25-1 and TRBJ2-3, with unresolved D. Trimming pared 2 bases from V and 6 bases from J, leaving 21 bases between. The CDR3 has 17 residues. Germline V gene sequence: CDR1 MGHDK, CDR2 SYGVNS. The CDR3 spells CASSEPAQPTTADTQYF. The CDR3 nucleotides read TGTGCCAGCAGTGAACCAGCCCAGCCCACTACGGCTGATACGCAGTATTTT.

The CDR3 protein is CASSVGPASGYNEQFF. In nucleotides, the CDR3 is TGTGCCAGCAGCGTAGGTCCTGCTAGCGGATACAATGAGCAGTTCTTC. The chain couples TRBV9 to TRBJ2-1, with 7 bases matching TRBD2. The CDR3 extends over 16 amino acids. CDR1 and CDR2 from the germline V gene are SGDLS and YYNGEE. J gave up 4 bases and V 0 bases, and 7 bases lay outside the gene matches.

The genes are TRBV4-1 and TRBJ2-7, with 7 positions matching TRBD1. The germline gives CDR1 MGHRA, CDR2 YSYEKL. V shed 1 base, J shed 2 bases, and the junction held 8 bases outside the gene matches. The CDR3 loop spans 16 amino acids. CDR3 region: CASSQGLTGRPYEQYF. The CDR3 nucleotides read TGCGCCAGCAGCCAAGGATTGACAGGGAGACCCTACGAGCAGTACTTC.

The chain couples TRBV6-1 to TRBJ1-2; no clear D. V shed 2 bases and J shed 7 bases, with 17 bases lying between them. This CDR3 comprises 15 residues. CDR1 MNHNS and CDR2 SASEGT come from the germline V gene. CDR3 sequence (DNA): TGTGCCAGCAGTGAATTGGCAGTTAGGGTGGCTGGCTACACCTTC. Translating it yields CASSELAVRVAGYTF.